Below, 32 T cell receptor beta chains from the same sample are listed, as sequenced in a study of blood T cell repertoires in COVID-19. Clones were sequenced by immunoSEQ multiplex PCR, and TCRdb holds only the in-frame ones, with some missing. Of roughly 160,000 clones listed, approximately 86% were seen once; the top ten hold 3% to 4%. Sequenced sample: peripheral blood. Receptors originate from a woman aged 55-69 years who had recovered from COVID-19.

The V call is TRBV28, the J call TRBJ1-1; perhaps TRBD1 as D (6 bases). This CDR3 has 18 residues. V dropped 3 bases and J dropped 0 bases, with 20 bases sitting between them. From germline, CDR1 is MDHEN and CDR2 SYDVKM. The CDR3 coding sequence is TGTGCCAGCAGTTTTCCGGAGTCGGCGGGGGCCTTGAACACTGAAGCTTTCTTT. It codes for CASSFPESAGALNTEAFF.

A single count supports this clone. The V and J genes are TRBV11-2 and TRBJ2-2; D unresolved. The CDR3 totals 13 residues. V lost 0 bases, J lost 8 bases, and 7 bases lay in between. In germline, CDR1 is SGHAT, CDR2 FQNNGV. The CDR3 DNA follows: TGTGCCAGCAGCTTAGAGGCATTGGGGGAGCTGTTTTTT. The encoded protein is CASSLEALGELFF. The full variable domain, with the rest looked up from reference TRBV11-2 and TRBJ2-2, is EAGVAQSPRYKIIEKRQSVAFWCNPISGHATLYWYQQILGQGPKLLIQFQNNGVVDDSQLPKDRFSAERLKGVDSTLKIQPAKLEDSAVYLCASSLEALGELFFGEGSRLTVL.

This chain joins TRBV4-1 and TRBJ2-5; weak D call: TRBD2 (5 bases). This CDR3 spans 14 amino acids. Germline lookup yields CDR1 MGHRA and CDR2 YSYEKL. V lost 0 bases and J lost 5, with 10 bases in between. This CDR3 reads CASSQDAREETQYF. The CDR3 DNA sequence: TGCGCCAGCAGCCAAGATGCGAGGGAGGAGACCCAGTACTTC.

The V call is TRBV9, the J call TRBJ1-2; 10 bases are shared with TRBD1. This CDR3 comprises 15 residues. The ends lost 4 bases at V and 2 bases at J; junction bases unmatched: 5. Germline assignment: CDR1 SGDLS and CDR2 YYNGEE. CDR3 sequence (DNA): TGTGCCAGCAGCTCTTGGGACAGGGGAAACTATGGCTACACCTTC. It translates to CASSSWDRGNYGYTF.

The gene calls are TRBV5-1 and TRBJ2-3; the match to TRBD2 covers 9 bases. Germline CDR1 SGHRS, CDR2 YFSETQ. The CDR3 has 15 residues. V was pared by 3 bases and J by 0 bases, with 2 bases of the junction left unmatched. CDR3 nucleotide sequence: TGCGCCAGCAGCTATAGCGGGAGTAGCACAGATACGCAGTATTTT. Residues: CASSYSGSSTDTQYF.

This chain joins TRBV19 and TRBJ2-1, with a weak D call TRBD1 (5 bases). Germline V gives CDR1 LNHDA, CDR2 SQIVND (reference sequence). The CDR3 is 13 amino acids. Deletions cut 7 bases from V and 5 bases from J, with 12 bases between. The CDR3 coding sequence is TGTGCCAGTACGTGGGGCAGGAACAATGAGCAGTTCTTC. As protein: CASTWGRNNEQFF.

The V and J genes are TRBV6-5 and TRBJ2-2; D ambiguous. V lost 2 bases to trimming and J lost 6 bases, with 10 bases between them. The length of the CDR3 is 14 residues. The V gene's germline CDR1 is MNHEY and CDR2 SVGAGI. CDR3 sequence: CASSYRLRSGELFF. Here the CDR3 DNA reads TGTGCCAGCAGTTACCGCCTGCGGTCCGGGGAGCTGTTTTTT.

The chain combines TRBV27 with TRBJ2-5; 13 bases match TRBD2. J lost 3 bases, V lost 5 bases, and 3 bases had no gene match. The CDR3 extends over 15 amino acids. Germline V gene sequence: CDR1 MNHEY, CDR2 SMNVEV (reference sequence). The CDR3 here is CASSGGTSGEETQYF. The CDR3 DNA follows: TGTGCCAGCAGTGGCGGGACTAGCGGGGAAGAGACCCAGTACTTC.

The chain employs TRBV7-2 and TRBJ1-2; D is perhaps TRBD1 (6 bases). Trimming removed 6 bases from V and 3 bases from J, with 11 bases in between. The CDR3 consists of 13 residues. Germline values: CDR1 SGHTA, CDR2 FQGNSA. The CDR3 DNA reads as TGTGCCAGCAGTCTCACAGGGTACTATGGCTACACCTTC. As protein: CASSLTGYYGYTF.

This rearrangement joins TRBV2 to TRBJ1-2; D might be TRBD1 (5 bases). V lost 4 bases, J lost 6 bases, and 12 bases lay in between. The CDR3 runs to 13 residues. Germline assignment: CDR1 SNHLY and CDR2 FYNNEI. CDR3 sequence: CASSGDRGNGYTF. The CDR3 DNA follows: TGTGCCAGCAGTGGCGACAGAGGTAATGGCTACACCTTC.

The V call is TRBV2, the J call TRBJ1-5; no firm D call. V was pared by 5 bases and J by 5 bases, with 13 bases between. The CDR3 consists of 14 residues. The germline gives CDR1 SNHLY, CDR2 FYNNEI. CDR3 DNA sequence: TGTGCCAGCAGTAGAGAGACGGGGTATCAGCCCCAGCATTTT. It yields the protein CASSRETGYQPQHF.

For the CDR3, the DNA is TGTGCCATCAGTGAGGCAGACTATAATTCACCCCTCCACTTT. Translated: CAISEADYNSPLHF. This sequence joins TRBV10-3 and TRBJ1-6, with D uncertain. The length of the CDR3 is 14 residues. Germline V gene data show CDR1 as ENHRY and CDR2 as SYGVKD. Trimming took off 2 bases at V and 3 bases at J, with 5 bases between the two ends.

In this sample, this clone turned up once. The V call is TRBV6-5, the J call TRBJ1-1; the match to TRBD1 covers 7 bases. V gave up 6 bases and J gave up 6 bases; unmatched junction bases: 7. CDR3 length: 13 amino acids. Germline V lookup: CDR1 MNHEY, CDR2 SVGAGI. The chain's CDR3 is CASSQTGIPEAFF. For the CDR3, the DNA is TGTGCCAGCAGCCAGACAGGGATCCCTGAAGCTTTCTTT.

The chain has TRBV3-1 (or the pseudogene TRBV3-2) and TRBJ2-2; perhaps TRBD1 as D (6 bases). The CDR3 spans 15 residues. V gave up 2 bases and J gave up 4 bases, with 11 bases separating them. Germline assignment: CDR1 LGHDT and CDR2 YNNKEL (reference sequence). The CDR3 sequence: CASSQSQGLTGELFF. The CDR3 nucleotides are TGTGCCAGCAGCCAATCCCAGGGGCTCACCGGGGAGCTGTTTTTT.

A few counts support this clone. The CDR3 region has the DNA TGTGCCAGCAGCCCACAGGGGGCAGGTGGTTCACCCCTCCACTTT. It encodes CASSPQGAGGSPLHF. J is TRBJ1-6 and V is TRBV3-1 (or the pseudogene TRBV3-2), with 9 bases matching TRBD1. Per germline, CDR1 LGHDT and CDR2 YNNKEL (reference sequence). V was pared by 4 bases and J by 9 bases, with 7 bases of the junction left unmatched. This CDR3 region has 15 residues.

V usage is TRBV7-2 and J usage is TRBJ1-3; D is unclear. Trimming left V 5 bases short and J 2 bases short, with 7 bases between. Germline V gene data show CDR1 as SGHTA and CDR2 as FQGNSA. This CDR3 is built from 13 residues. CDR3 sequence reads: CASSTTPGNTIYF. DNA of the CDR3: TGTGCCAGCAGCACGACACCTGGAAACACCATATATTTT.

The gene calls are TRBV27 and TRBJ1-5, with a possible D match to TRBD1 (6 bases). The CDR3 is made up of 15 amino acids. Trimming took off 5 bases at V and 5 bases at J, with 16 bases between the two ends. CDR1 is MNHEY and CDR2 is SMNVEV in the germline V gene (reference sequence). CDR3 residues: CASSPQGLHHQPQHF. The CDR3 DNA follows: TGTGCCAGCAGTCCACAGGGATTGCACCATCAGCCCCAGCATTTT.

The chain uses TRBV18 and TRBJ2-3; 9 bases align to TRBD2. Germline values: CDR1 KGHSH, CDR2 LQKENI. The CDR3 covers 16 residues. J was trimmed by 5 bases and V by 2 bases; bases with no gene match: 8. The CDR3 DNA reads as TGTGCCAGCTCACCAGCCGGGACTAGCTACAAAGATACGCAGTATTTT. Encoded protein: CASSPAGTSYKDTQYF. The whole variable domain, remainder taken from reference TRBV18 and TRBJ2-3, is NAGVMQNPRHLVRRRGQEARLRCSPMKGHSHVYWYRQLPEEGLKFMVYLQKENIIDESGMPKERFSAEFPKEGPSILRIQQVVRGDSAAYFCASSPAGTSYKDTQYFGPGTRLTVL.

The chain links TRBV30 to TRBJ1-1; the D gene is possibly TRBD1 (6 bases). With 3 bases removed from V and 1 base from J, the gap between germline ends came to 27 bases. The CDR3 has 19 residues. From germline, CDR1 is GTSNPN and CDR2 SVGIG (reference sequence). The CDR3: CAWRILNRAHQITNTEAFF. The DNA for the CDR3 is TGTGCCTGGAGGATCTTGAACAGGGCCCATCAGATAACGAACACTGAAGCTTTCTTT.

The genes are TRBV4-1 and TRBJ2-3, with D possibly matching TRBD1 (5 bases). Trimming shortened V by 1 base and J by 6 bases, and 11 bases separated the two germline ends. Germline V lookup: CDR1 MGHRA, CDR2 YSYEKL. There are 14 residues in the CDR3. CDR3 sequence reads: CASSQVKGVDTQYF. As DNA, the CDR3 is TGCGCCAGCAGCCAAGTGAAAGGGGTGGATACGCAGTATTTT.

The rearrangement links TRBV10-3 to TRBJ1-1, with D possibly matching TRBD1 (6 bases). CDR3 size: 14 residues. The V and J ends lost 0 bases and 8 bases respectively, with 13 bases between them. Germline values: CDR1 ENHRY, CDR2 SYGVKD. The CDR3 loop is CAISESEGEREAFF. CDR3 DNA sequence: TGTGCCATCAGTGAGTCTGAGGGGGAAAGAGAAGCTTTCTTT.

The chain has TRBV4-2 and TRBJ2-1; the match to TRBD2 covers 15 bases. CDR3 length: 19 residues. Germline CDR1 and CDR2: LGHNA and YNFKEQ. V dropped 0 bases and J dropped 4; count of bases not matched to a gene: 7. CDR3 bases: TGTGCCAGCAGCCAAGAGAGGACTAGCGGGGGGGTAGAATACAATGAGCAGTTCTTC. Amino acids: CASSQERTSGGVEYNEQFF.

The chain recombines TRBV21-1 with TRBJ2-5; TRBD2, as called in the table, went unchecked against the DNA. TRBV21-1 is a pseudogene locus. The CDR3 runs 17 residues. The DNA for the CDR3 is TGTGCCAGCAGCAGAAAAACGACGGAGCTATTTCAAGAGACCCAGTACTTC. This encodes CASSRKTTELFQETQYF.

This clone was counted a single time. The chain employs TRBV24-1 and TRBJ2-5; 9 bases fit TRBD1. Germline CDR1 and CDR2: KGHDR and SFDVKD. The CDR3 consists of 16 residues. Trimming at V came to 5 bases and at J to 4 bases, leaving 10 bases not matched to a gene. The CDR3 nucleotides read TGTGCCACCAGTGCTGTGGGACAGGGTATCTTAGAGACCCAGTACTTC. It yields the protein CATSAVGQGILETQYF.

The rearrangement joins TRBV2 to TRBJ1-4; D gene unclear. Trimming took 7 bases from V and 7 from J, leaving 13 bases between them. Germline lookup yields CDR1 SNHLY and CDR2 FYNNEI. There are 13 residues in the CDR3. For the CDR3, the DNA is TGTGCCAGCACTAGATCTGGAAGTGAAAAACTGTTTTTT. It codes for CASTRSGSEKLFF.

The rearrangement links TRBV10-3 to TRBJ2-3, with 12 nucleotides matching TRBD2. Looked up from germline, CDR1 is ENHRY and CDR2 is SYGVKD. The CDR3 has 16 amino acids. Trimming cost V 4 bases and J 2 bases; bases outside gene matches: 4. The DNA of the CDR3 is TGTGCCATCAGTGCCGGACTAGCGGGAATCACAGATACGCAGTATTTT. Translation gives CAISAGLAGITDTQYF.

This chain uses TRBV28 with TRBJ1-6, with D tentatively TRBD1 (6 bases). This CDR3 contains 17 residues. Trimming pared 2 bases from V and 2 bases from J, leaving 13 bases between. Germline-derived CDR1 and CDR2 are MDHEN and SYDVKM. CDR3 loop: CASSLGVRGTYNSPLHF. For the CDR3, the DNA is TGTGCCAGCAGTTTAGGGGTCAGGGGAACCTATAATTCACCCCTCCACTTT.

This chain links TRBV6-2 or TRBV6-3 with TRBJ2-3, with TRBD1 matching 11 bases. From germline, CDR1 is MNHEY and CDR2 SVGEGT. CDR3 length equals 17 residues. V lost 2 bases to trimming and J lost 5 bases; unmatched junction nucleotides: 9. CDR3 bases: TGTGCCAGCAGTTACCGGACAGGGGGCCTTGCAGGAGATACGCAGTATTTT. Protein: CASSYRTGGLAGDTQYF.

The chain carries TRBV15 and TRBJ2-7; 8 bases line up with TRBD1. The CDR3 is made up of 13 amino acids. V trimming: 8 bases; J trimming: 6 bases; junction bases outside the gene matches: 9. The germline V gene encodes CDR1 LNHNV and CDR2 YYDKDF (reference sequence). The chain's CDR3 is CATAWGTGGEQYF. The CDR3 DNA is TGTGCCACCGCGTGGGGGACAGGCGGCGAGCAGTACTTC.

V and J are TRBV11-2 and TRBJ2-3; TRBD2 aligns across 8 bases. Germline CDR1 reads SGHAT; CDR2 reads FQNNGV. The ends lost 0 bases at V and 2 bases at J; junction bases unmatched: 7. The CDR3 contains 17 residues. The CDR3 is CASSLDRGGASTDTQYF. CDR3 DNA sequence: TGTGCCAGCAGCTTAGATCGGGGGGGGGCCTCCACAGATACGCAGTATTTT.

This clone has a single count. The gene calls are TRBV5-4 and TRBJ1-2; possibly TRBD1 for D (5 bases). CDR1 and CDR2 (germline): SGHNT, YYREEE (reference sequence). The V end was cut by 3 bases, the J end by 4 bases, with 13 bases between. The CDR3 is 14 residues long. The CDR3 here is CASSSGGSAYGYTF. CDR3 DNA: TGTGCCAGCAGCTCGGGGGGGTCGGCCTATGGCTACACCTTC.

The V gene is TRBV7-9, the J gene TRBJ1-1; 7 bases are a match to TRBD1. Germline V gene data show CDR1 as SEHNR and CDR2 as FQNEAQ (reference sequence). The CDR3 loop spans 14 amino acids. The V gene end was trimmed by 4 bases and the J gene end by 4 bases; junction bases not matched to a gene: 6. CDR3 region: CASSSLQGSTEAFF. CDR3 sequence (DNA): TGTGCCAGCAGCTCCCTACAGGGGAGCACTGAAGCTTTCTTT. Full variable domain (outside the CDR3, taken from reference TRBV7-9 and TRBJ1-1): DTGVSQNPRHKITKRGQNVTFRCDPISEHNRLYWYRQTLGQGPEFLTYFQNEAQLEKSRLLSDRFSAERPKGSFSTLEIQRTEQGDSAMYLCASSSLQGSTEAFFGQGTRLTVV.